This T cell receptor beta chain was obtained from a study of T cells in Graves' hyperthyroidism and ophthalmopathy. The CDR3 contains 14 residues. J was trimmed by 6 bases and V by 6 bases; bases with no gene match: 8. CDR1 MNHEY and CDR2 SVGEGT come from the germline V gene. Amplified TCR beta CDR3 regions derived from RNA transcripts. TCR CDR3 underwent first-round RT-PCR with the HTBI primer set. From the multiplex PCR reads, TCRdb called clonotypes with MiXCR, one entry per CDR3 protein. The table includes 250,000 to 300,000 distinct CDR3 sequences, 15% to 20% detected once. This clonotype was seen many times.

The V call is TRBV6-2 or TRBV6-3, the J call TRBJ2-1, with 7 nucleotides matching TRBD2. This TCR was sampled from a woman in her sixties or seventies with Graves' ophthalmopathy. The sequencing sample was made of blood. For the CDR3, the DNA is TGTGCCAGCAGAAGAGCGGGACCTCTCAATGAGCAGTTCTTC. This encodes CASRRAGPLNEQFF.